These 19 T cell receptor beta chains were sequenced from one sample in a study of T cells in Graves' hyperthyroidism and ophthalmopathy. From RNA transcripts, TCR beta CDR3 regions were amplified. The HTBI primer set was used in a first-round RT-PCR of the TCR CDR3. TCRdb passed the multiplex PCR reads through MiXCR, listing each CDR3 protein once. Here the sample spans some 510,000 distinct CDR3 sequences, under 25% being singletons. Sequenced: blood. These receptors came from a man aged 18 to 30 with Graves' hyperthyroidism.

The genes are TRBV30 and TRBJ1-1; 8 bases match TRBD1. The germline V gene has CDR1 GTSNPN and CDR2 SVGIG (reference sequence). The CDR3 runs 16 residues. Losses at the gene ends were 0 bases for V and 1 base for J; bases not matched to a gene: 7. The CDR3 DNA sequence: TGTGCCTGGAGTGTACGGACAGGGATGAGGAACACTGAAGCTTTCTTT. This sequence encodes CAWSVRTGMRNTEAFF.

This clonotype was counted between two and nine times. The gene calls are TRBV11-2 and TRBJ2-5; D is possibly TRBD1 or TRBD2 (5 bases each). Trimming took off 0 bases at V and 5 bases at J, with 19 bases between the two ends. The CDR3 sequence is 17 residues long. Germline V gene data show CDR1 as SGHAT and CDR2 as FQNNGV. CDR3 protein: CASSLDLGARGWETQYF. CDR3 bases: TGTGCCAGCAGCTTAGATCTAGGGGCGAGGGGATGGGAGACCCAGTACTTC.

The chain uses TRBV2 and TRBJ1-2, with unresolved D. Germline CDR1 reads SNHLY; CDR2 reads FYNNEI. With 3 bases removed from V and 7 bases from J, the gap between germline ends came to 12 bases. The CDR3 loop spans 13 amino acids. The CDR3 region has the DNA TGTGCCAGCAGTGACGAGGGTGGCGGTGGCTACACCTTC. Protein sequence: CASSDEGGGGYTF.

The chain links TRBV4-1 to TRBJ1-6; TRBD1 agrees at 8 bases. The germline CDR1 and CDR2 sequences are MGHRA and YSYEKL. The CDR3 has 15 residues. V was clipped by 3 bases and J by 10 bases; unmatched bases: 8. The CDR3 spells CASSQLDRGHSPLHF. The CDR3 DNA follows: TGCGCCAGCAGCCAGCTCGACAGGGGACACTCACCCCTCCACTTT.

This clonotype was seen at least ten times. The chain has TRBV6-2 or TRBV6-3 and TRBJ2-2, with TRBD1 matching over 7 bases. CDR1 is MNHEY and CDR2 is SVGEGT in the germline V gene. Trimming removed 8 bases from V and 3 bases from J; junction bases left unmatched: 21. The CDR3 totals 19 residues. CDR3 bases: TGTGCCAGCTCACCAGTTGCCCTCACAGGGGTCGGGCACACCGGGGAGCTGTTTTTT. Encoded protein: CASSPVALTGVGHTGELFF.

Ten or more counts support this clonotype. The chain links TRBV5-1 to TRBJ1-1; 8 bases agree with TRBD1. CDR3 size: 13 residues. The germline CDR1 and CDR2 sequences are SGHRS and YFSETQ. Trimming took 1 base from V and 6 from J; bases not matched to a gene: 2. The CDR3 DNA reads TGCGCCAGCAGCTTGACAGGGGGATCTGAAGCTTTCTTT. Protein: CASSLTGGSEAFF.

This clonotype was counted only a few times. The V and J genes are TRBV28 and TRBJ2-7; D is unresolved. V was pared by 4 bases and J by 2 bases, with 12 bases between. This CDR3 region has 14 residues. CDR1 and CDR2 from the germline V gene are MDHEN and SYDVKM. The CDR3 sequence: CASSSRMAPYEQYF. CDR3 DNA: TGTGCCAGCAGTTCAAGAATGGCACCCTACGAGCAGTACTTC. Using reference TRBV28 and TRBJ2-7 for the parts outside the CDR3, the full variable domain is DVKVTQSSRYLVKRTGEKVFLECVQDMDHENMFWYRQDPGLGLRLIYFSYDVKMKEKGDIPEGYSVSREKKERFSLILESASTNQTSMYLCASSSRMAPYEQYFGPGTRLTVT.

This clonotype was detected many times. The chain has TRBV7-2 and TRBJ2-5; D possibly corresponds to TRBD1 (6 bases). The germline V gene has CDR1 SGHTA and CDR2 FQGNSA. V was clipped by 5 bases and J by 1 base, with 14 bases between them. The CDR3 has 15 amino acids. Here the CDR3 DNA reads TGTGCCAGCAGCCCCGGGGACATGCGCCAAGAGACCCAGTACTTC. Protein product: CASSPGDMRQETQYF. The complete variable domain, with remaining parts taken from reference TRBV7-2 and TRBJ2-5, reads GAGVSQSPSNKVTEKGKDVELRCDPISGHTALYWYRQSLGQGLEFLIYFQGNSAPDKSGLPSDRFSAERTGGSVSTLTIQRTQQEDSAVYLCASSPGDMRQETQYFGPGTRLLVL.

This clonotype was seen at least ten times. The CDR3 bases are TGTGCCAGCAGCTCGAGTACTAGCGGGAGCTACGAGCAGTACTTC. Translated: CASSSSTSGSYEQYF. The V call is TRBV7-9, the J call TRBJ2-7; 11 nucleotides agree with TRBD2. Germline assignment: CDR1 SEHNR and CDR2 FQNEAQ (reference sequence). V lost 4 bases and J lost 3; bases outside the gene matches: 5. This CDR3 comprises 15 residues. The complete variable domain, with remaining parts taken from reference TRBV7-9 and TRBJ2-7, reads DTGVSQNPRHKITKRGQNVTFRCDPISEHNRLYWYRQTLGQGPEFLTYFQNEAQLEKSRLLSDRFSAERPKGSFSTLEIQRTEQGDSAMYLCASSSSTSGSYEQYFGPGTRLTVT.

The rearrangement uses TRBV6-2 or TRBV6-3 and TRBJ1-5; D unresolved. V shed 7 bases and J shed 1 base, with 14 bases lying between them. CDR1 is MNHEY, CDR2 SVGEGT, per germline. The CDR3 covers 15 residues. CDR3 DNA sequence: TGTGCCAGCAACCCTGGGCGACACAGCAATCAGCCCCAGCATTTT. Translated, it gives CASNPGRHSNQPQHF.

This clonotype was detected ten times or more. The chain couples TRBV10-3 to TRBJ1-1; D is undetermined. The germline CDR1 and CDR2 sequences are ENHRY and SYGVKD. The germline V and J ends were trimmed by 6 bases and 5 bases, with 13 bases remaining between them. This CDR3 contains 13 residues. The CDR3 DNA reads TGTGCCATCAGCCAACACGGGAGTACTGAAGCTTTCTTT. Its protein product is CAISQHGSTEAFF.

This clonotype was detected a few times. The chain has TRBV30 and TRBJ1-1; TRBD1 matches 7 bases. The CDR3 is made up of 14 amino acids. Germline V gene sequence: CDR1 GTSNPN, CDR2 SVGIG (reference sequence). Unmatched junction bases numbered 7, after V lost 2 bases and J lost 4 bases. The CDR3 sequence: CAWSRGPIRTEAFF. CDR3 coding DNA: TGTGCCTGGAGTAGGGGGCCCATCCGCACTGAAGCTTTCTTT.

This clonotype was counted ten times or more. This chain joins TRBV20-1 and TRBJ2-7; D is perhaps TRBD2 (6 bases). Trimming took off 3 bases at V and 3 bases at J, with 12 bases between the two ends. This CDR3 region has 13 residues. Germline V gene lookup returns CDR1 DFQATT and CDR2 SNEGSKA (reference sequence). CDR3 sequence (DNA): TGCAGTGCTAGCCGGGACTCCGGCTACGAGCAGTACTTC. Translation: CSASRDSGYEQYF.

CDR3 nucleotide sequence: TGTGCCAGCAGTGGACGACAAGAGGGCGCGCTGAGCTACACCTTC. Amino acid sequence: CASSGRQEGALSYTF. This chain joins TRBV25-1 and TRBJ1-2; D unresolved. V lost 4 bases, J lost 9 bases, and 21 bases lay in between. Per germline, CDR1 MGHDK and CDR2 SYGVNS. The CDR3 loop spans 15 amino acids.

This clonotype was counted at least ten times. J is TRBJ2-7 and V is TRBV12-3 or TRBV12-4; 10 nucleotides line up with TRBD2. Trimming took 7 bases from V and 2 from J; bases not matched to a gene: 5. The CDR3 is 14 residues long. CDR3: CASTQAGGTYEQYF. CDR3 nucleotides: TGTGCCAGCACTCAAGCGGGGGGGACCTACGAGCAGTACTTC.

This clonotype has only a few counts. V gene TRBV15 combines with J gene TRBJ2-2, with TRBD2 identical over 7 bases. This CDR3 region has 16 residues. The V and J ends lost 4 bases and 1 base, in that order; junction bases with no gene match: 6. Germline V gene data show CDR1 as LNHNV and CDR2 as YYDKDF (reference sequence). The CDR3: CATSKGTGGNTGELFF. DNA of the CDR3: TGTGCCACCAGCAAGGGAACGGGGGGGAACACCGGGGAGCTGTTTTTT.

This clonotype was recorded a few times. V gene TRBV4-1 combines with J gene TRBJ1-1; the match to TRBD1 covers 7 bases. CDR1 and CDR2 (germline): MGHRA, YSYEKL. The CDR3 sequence is 16 residues long. V shed 0 bases and J 4 bases; nucleotides not matched to a gene: 8. CDR3 residues: CASSQDKGAISTEAFF. The CDR3 nucleotides read TGCGCCAGCAGCCAAGATAAGGGGGCGATAAGCACTGAAGCTTTCTTT.

The CDR3 coding sequence is TGTGCCAGCAGCAGCGAGTGGGGGGACTATGGCTACACCTTC. Protein product: CASSSEWGDYGYTF. The chain employs TRBV27 and TRBJ1-2, with D maybe TRBD1 (5 bases). Germline-derived CDR1 and CDR2 are MNHEY and SMNVEV (reference sequence). The CDR3 totals 14 residues. The V end lost 6 bases, the J end lost 3 bases, and 14 bases lay between the germline ends.

In its sample, this clonotype was seen a few times. The V gene is TRBV5-1, the J gene TRBJ1-1; TRBD1 matches at 7 bases. CDR1 SGHRS and CDR2 YFSETQ come from the germline V gene. V lost 0 bases and J lost 3; bases outside the gene matches: 11. The CDR3 covers 17 residues. CDR3 nucleotide sequence: TGCGCCAGCAGCTTGGGTTTAAGGGGGCGTGGGGACACTGAAGCTTTCTTT. This gives the protein CASSLGLRGRGDTEAFF.